This entry is about one T cell receptor beta chain. Its specificity is not known. One end of the junction varies from germline; a read error may be responsible. Germline CDR1 and CDR2: SEHNR and FQNEAQ (reference sequence). This CDR3 region has 16 residues. Unique molecular identifiers were present on the cDNA, which also gained a universal primer site by template switching. TCRdb passed the 5' RACE reads through MiXCR, listing each CDR3 protein once. The sample consists of about 1.7 million distinct CDR3 sequences, about 32% of them appearing once. The data stem from a study of identical twins. The study's findings and limits: The study based its conclusions on cross-sectional statistical analysis and did not follow the same donors. Twins shared out-of-frame alpha sequences with excess low generation probability. Memory repertoires lacked the insertion deficit that abundant cord blood beta clonotypes showed.

The sequenced sample consisted of cord blood. The TCR was taken from a newborn girl in good health. The chain has TRBV7-9 and TRBJ2-5, with 9 positions matching TRBD2. CDR3 DNA sequence: TGTTCCAGCAGCTTAGGCCAGCTAGCGGGAAAAGAGACCCAGTACTTC. Its translation: CSSSLGQLAGKETQYF. Together with reference TRBV7-9 and TRBJ2-5, the CDR3 gives the full variable domain: DTGVSQNPRHKITKRGQNVTFRCDPISEHNRLYWYRQTLGQGPEFLTYFQNEAQLEKSRLLSDRFSAERPKGSFSTLEIQRTEQGDSAMYLCSSSLGQLAGKETQYFGPGTRLLVL.